This T cell receptor beta chain was observed in a study of shared clonotypes between healthy human individuals. On this clone itself: As yet, its antigen is unknown.

The data were produced by immunoSEQ multiplex PCR, yet TCRdb's version contains in-frame clones alone and is incomplete. The sample has a few million clones, more than 90% seen once. Study findings and constraints: Naive CD4 clonotypes were shared across several donors at around 5%. Estimated clonotype richness was generally higher in naive than memory subsets.

The specimen was naive CD4+ T cells sorted from blood. Regarding subset: CD45RA+ positively selected. The TCR originated in a man aged 18-30 years in good health.

CDR3 DNA: TGCACCAGCAGCCAAGATCAGGGATTTAACGGAAACACCATATATTTT. Amino acid sequence: CTSSQDQGFNGNTIYF. V gene TRBV1 combines with J gene TRBJ1-3; no DNA check was done on the table's D call, TRBD1. TRBV1 is shown as a pseudogene. The length of the CDR3 is 16 residues.